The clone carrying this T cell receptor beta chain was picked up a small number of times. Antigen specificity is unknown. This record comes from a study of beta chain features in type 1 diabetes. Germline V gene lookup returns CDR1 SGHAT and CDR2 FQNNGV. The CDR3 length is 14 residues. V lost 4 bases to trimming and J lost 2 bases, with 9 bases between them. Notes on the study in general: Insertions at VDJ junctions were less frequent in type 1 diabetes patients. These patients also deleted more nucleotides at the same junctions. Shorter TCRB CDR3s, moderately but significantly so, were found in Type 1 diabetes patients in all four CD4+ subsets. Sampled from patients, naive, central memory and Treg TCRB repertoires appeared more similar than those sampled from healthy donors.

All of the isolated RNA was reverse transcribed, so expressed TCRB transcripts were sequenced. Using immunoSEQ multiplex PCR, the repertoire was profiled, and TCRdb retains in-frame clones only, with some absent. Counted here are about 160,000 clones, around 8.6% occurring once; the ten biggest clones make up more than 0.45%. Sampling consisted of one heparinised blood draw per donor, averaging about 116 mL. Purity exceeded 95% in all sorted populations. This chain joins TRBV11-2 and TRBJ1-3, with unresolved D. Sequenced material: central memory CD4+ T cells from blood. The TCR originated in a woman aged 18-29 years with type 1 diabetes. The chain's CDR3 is CASSWRVTGNTIYF. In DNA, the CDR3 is TGTGCCAGCAGCTGGCGGGTGACTGGAAACACCATATATTTT. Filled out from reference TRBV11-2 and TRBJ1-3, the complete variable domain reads EAGVAQSPRYKIIEKRQSVAFWCNPISGHATLYWYQQILGQGPKLLIQFQNNGVVDDSQLPKDRFSAERLKGVDSTLKIQPAKLEDSAVYLCASSWRVTGNTIYFGEGSWLTVV.